The present T cell receptor beta chain was sequenced within a study of blood T cell repertoires in COVID-19. Study in general: Specimens from acute and convalescent COVID-19 originated in the United States, Italy and Spain. The cDNA or gDNA used as material had been derived from T cells, B-cell-depleted T cells, or PBMCs.

Authors' methods: By means of reference gene primer amplification, nucleated cell counts were estimated. The assay was immunoSEQ multiplex PCR, and TCRdb's table has in-frame clones only and misses some. V, J and clone size are those of that table, while D and trimming were read from the DNA. The sample contains 90,000 or so clones, about 84% of which appear only once. Germline CDR1 is MNHEY and CDR2 is SVGEGT. With 5 bases clipped from V and 5 bases from J, the junction kept 12 bases outside the gene matches. The CDR3 is 16 amino acids. The clonotype comes from a human donor in a cohort sampled during active COVID-19. The rearrangement joins TRBV6-2 or TRBV6-3 to TRBJ2-5, with 9 bases fitting TRBD1. The sequenced material came from peripheral blood. CDR3 amino acids: CASSTHRTGAGETQYF. The CDR3 coding sequence is TGTGCCAGCAGTACCCACCGGACAGGGGCAGGGGAGACCCAGTACTTC.